Sequencing of this T cell receptor beta chain was carried out in a study of cytomegalovirus exposure and HLA in healthy donors (dated by TCRdb to 2017 to 2019). Looking at the study overall: According to a later analysis, one platform produced both the approximately 110 validation repertoires and the approximately 660 repertoires of the first cohort. The study aimed to test whether cataloging public T cell receptors could reveal signatures of past pathogen exposure. Besides the first cohort of more than 650 subjects, a separate validation cohort made up of over 100 different subjects was used. The study combined high-throughput TCR immunosequencing, statistical association of individual TCRs with disease status, and machine learning to predict cytomegalovirus infection status.

Separate from the approximately 730-subject first cohort, the validation cohort of some 130 subjects was the group to which the donors belonged. The paper's findings and limits, for the study overall: It was suggested by the authors that the approach could potentially be generalized to other disease states and immunological phenotypes. The classifier was reported to diagnose cytomegalovirus status with high specificity and sensitivity in both the original cohort and the validation cohort. A few of the identified cytomegalovirus-associated TCR beta chains were confirmed in vitro to be specific for cytomegalovirus antigens. In the study, roughly 160 TCR beta chains were listed as associated with cytomegalovirus. A later analysis had no HLA typing for the validation cohort, so co-occurrence there was scored across all 110 or so repertoires. A later analysis found that TCRs clustered in the first cohort also tended to co-occur in the 110 or so validation repertoires, with approximately 93% of cluster scores above 0. Across donors, most TCR sequences were observed very rarely, whereas some public TCRs were present in many individuals.

The library was made by the immunoSEQ multiplex PCR assay. The authors' pipeline ran thus. A statistical classification framework was built for diagnosing cytomegalovirus status from the catalog of TCR beta chain sequences. The immuneACCESS repertoire file appears here via TCRdb, limited to in-frame rearrangements. These files lack a portion of the clones; in checked studies, under half of the deficit traces to unresolved V genes, and the cause of the others is not known. The V and J calls and clone size come from that table; D and trimming were worked out from the DNA. The sample profile shows some 180,000 clones; more than 75% of them were found once. The ten top clones hold 6% to 8% of the sample. Trimming removed 1 base from V and 0 bases from J, leaving 10 bases between the germline ends. The CDR3 measures 15 amino acids from cysteine to phenylalanine. Only the CDR3 region is kept as DNA, spanning 45 bases read in frame from base 1. In the germline V gene (reference sequence), CDR1 corresponds to LNHDA and CDR2 to SQIVND.

Regarding this clone: Its antigen has not been determined. Base qualities are not provided; no much larger clone lies one nucleotide away.

This chain joins TRBV19 to TRBJ2-7, and possibly TRBD1, on 5 matching bases. Sequencing was carried out using PBMCs. This sequence originates from a man aged 30-40 years in good health and CMV-seropositive. The CDR3 corresponds to CASSIVQGSSYEQYF. In nucleotide form, the sequence is TGTGCCAGTAGTATAGTCCAGGGCTCCTCCTACGAGCAGTACTTC.